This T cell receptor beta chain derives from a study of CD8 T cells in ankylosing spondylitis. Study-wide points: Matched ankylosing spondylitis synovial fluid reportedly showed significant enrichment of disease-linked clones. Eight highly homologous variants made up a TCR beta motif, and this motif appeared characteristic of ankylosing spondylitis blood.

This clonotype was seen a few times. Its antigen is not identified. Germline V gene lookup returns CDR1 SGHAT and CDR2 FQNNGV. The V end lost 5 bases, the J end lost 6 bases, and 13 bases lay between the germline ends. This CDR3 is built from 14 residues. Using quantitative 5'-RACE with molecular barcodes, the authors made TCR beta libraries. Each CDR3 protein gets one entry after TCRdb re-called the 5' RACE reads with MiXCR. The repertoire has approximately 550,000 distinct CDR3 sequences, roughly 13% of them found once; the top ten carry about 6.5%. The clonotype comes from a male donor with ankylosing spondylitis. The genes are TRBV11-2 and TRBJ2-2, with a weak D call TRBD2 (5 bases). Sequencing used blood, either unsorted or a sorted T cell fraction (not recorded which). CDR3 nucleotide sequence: TGTGCCAGCAGCAAACCTGGGAGTTCCGGGGAGCTGTTTTTT. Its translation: CASSKPGSSGELFF. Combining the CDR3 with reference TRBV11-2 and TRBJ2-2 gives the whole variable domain EAGVAQSPRYKIIEKRQSVAFWCNPISGHATLYWYQQILGQGPKLLIQFQNNGVVDDSQLPKDRFSAERLKGVDSTLKIQPAKLEDSAVYLCASSKPGSSGELFFGEGSRLTVL.